A selection of T cell receptor beta chains follows, all from one sample in a study of T cells after yellow fever vaccination. Each CDR3 protein gets one entry after TCRdb re-called the 5' RACE reads with MiXCR. Counted here are fewer than 100,000 distinct CDR3 sequences, roughly 8.2% occurring once; the ten biggest clones make up approximately 17%. Specimen: CD8+ T cells not binding an NS4B(214-222) dextramer, sorted from PBMCs, collected roughly 15 days after the first yellow fever vaccination. The source of these receptors is a man aged 18 to 30 who received the YFV17D yellow fever vaccine. Each CDR3 is given with its conserved first and last residue. A D gene is named only where the DNA matches it firmly. Not all rows give a size; the values are once, few, many and, for expanded clones, a class.

.,TRBV20-1,.,TRBJ1-5,CSARDLVTRGQPQHF,TGCAGTGCTAGAGATCTAGTTACGAGGGGCCAGCCCCAGCATTTT
.,TRBV27,.,TRBJ2-1,CASSDTGPVAQFF,TGTGCCAGCAGCGATACAGGGCCCGTGGCGCAGTTCTTC
few,TRBV7-8,TRBD2,TRBJ2-1,CASSRERGGLSYNEQFF,TGTGCCAGCAGCCGCGAGCGGGGGGGTCTCTCCTACAATGAGCAGTTCTTC
.,TRBV15,.,TRBJ1-3,CAVTPEGRNTIYF,TGTGCCGTCACCCCGGAGGGAAGAAACACCATATATTTT
few,TRBV29-1,.,TRBJ1-1,CSESMGARNEAFF,TGCAGCGAGTCCATGGGGGCCCGGAATGAGGCTTTCTTT
.,TRBV12-3/TRBV12-4,TRBD1,TRBJ1-4,CASSPGQGLLEKLFF,TGTGCCAGCAGTCCCGGACAGGGCCTACTAGAAAAACTGTTTTTT
many,TRBV29-1,.,TRBJ2-2,CSVLWGTGELFF,TGCAGCGTTCTATGGGGCACCGGGGAGCTGTTTTTT
many,TRBV20-1,.,TRBJ2-3,CSARPPRGAVDTQYF,TGCAGTGCCCGCCCCCCCAGGGGCGCCGTAGATACGCAGTATTTT
many,TRBV6-5,.,TRBJ1-1,CASSSIDYTGDTEAFF,TGTGCCAGCAGTTCGATAGACTACACCGGGGACACTGAAGCTTTCTTT
.,TRBV6-2/TRBV6-3,.,TRBJ1-1,CASRSDSPNTEAFF,TGTGCCAGCAGAAGTGACAGCCCGAACACTGAAGCTTTCTTT
few,TRBV12-3/TRBV12-4,.,TRBJ1-6,CASSFSTGTKFSSYNSPLHF,TGTGCCAGCAGTTTTTCTACAGGGACAAAATTCAGCTCCTATAATTCACCCCTCCACTTT
few,TRBV4-1,TRBD1,TRBJ1-5,CASSQAQGGNQPQHF,TGCGCCAGCAGCCAAGCCCAGGGGGGGAATCAGCCCCAGCATTTT
few,TRBV13,.,TRBJ2-5,CASSLGGWETQYF,TGTGCCAGCAGCTTAGGGGGTTGGGAGACCCAGTACTTC
.,TRBV29-1,TRBD2,TRBJ2-1,CSVEVLAGGLDEQFF,TGCAGCGTTGAAGTCCTAGCGGGGGGGCTGGATGAGCAGTTCTTC
few,TRBV27,.,TRBJ2-7,CASSLSSRNEQYF,TGTGCCAGCAGTTTATCGTCCAGGAACGAGCAGTACTTC
.,TRBV27,.,TRBJ1-6,CASSHTSNSPLHF,TGTGCCAGCAGTCACACCTCTAATTCACCCCTCCACTTT
few,TRBV4-3,.,TRBJ1-2,CASSQDRGNYGYTF,TGCGCCAGCAGCCAAGATCGAGGAAACTATGGCTACACCTTC